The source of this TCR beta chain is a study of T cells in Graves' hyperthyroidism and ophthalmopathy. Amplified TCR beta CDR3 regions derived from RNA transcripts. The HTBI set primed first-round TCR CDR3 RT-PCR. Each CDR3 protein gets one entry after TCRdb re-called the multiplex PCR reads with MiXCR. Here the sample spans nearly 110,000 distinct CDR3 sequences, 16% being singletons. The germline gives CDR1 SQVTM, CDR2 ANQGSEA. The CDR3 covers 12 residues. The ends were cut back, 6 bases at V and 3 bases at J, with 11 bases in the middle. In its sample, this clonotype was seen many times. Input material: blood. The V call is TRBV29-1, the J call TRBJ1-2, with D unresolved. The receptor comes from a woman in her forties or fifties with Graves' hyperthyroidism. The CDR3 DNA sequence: TGCAGCGTCGCACACTCGGACTATGGCTACACCTTC. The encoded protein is CSVAHSDYGYTF.